This TCR beta chain is from a study of T cell responses to AZD1222 COVID-19 vaccine. General study results and limits: Mapped onto spike, vaccine-associated CD4 TCRs spanned it and were dominant at 160-218 and 743-854. Repertoire sampling was restricted to post-peak T cell response timepoints.

This clone was picked up one time. The antigen remains unidentified. Clones were sequenced by immunoSEQ multiplex PCR, and TCRdb holds only the in-frame ones, with some missing. The data hold 140,000 or so clones, with about 86% observed a single time. V was trimmed by 5 bases and J by 6 bases, leaving 10 bases between them. The CDR3 sequence is 12 residues long. Germline V gives CDR1 MDHEN, CDR2 SYDVKM. Pooled samples include second doses given at about 4 or 12 weeks. The TCR sequence derives from an adult who received the AZD1222 COVID-19 vaccine. V and J are TRBV28 and TRBJ1-2; D uncertain. The specimen comprised peripheral blood, sampled 28 days after the second AZD1222 dose. The CDR3, as DNA: TGTGCCAGCAGTGCCTCCGAGCATGGCTACACCTTC. As protein: CASSASEHGYTF.